These 7 T cell receptor beta chains originate from one sample sequenced in a study of graft-versus-host responses after intestinal transplantation. Clones were sequenced by immunoSEQ multiplex PCR, and TCRdb holds only the in-frame ones, with some missing. The sample lists 8,500 to 11,000 clones, about 31% occurring once. The material sequenced was alloreactive CD4+ T cells from a mixed lymphocyte reaction culture, taken before transplantation. Subset reported: CFSE-low proliferating T cells sorted from approximately 6-day pre-transplant mixed lymphocyte reaction (GvH or HvG direction). These receptors all come from a human patient who was an organ donor for intestinal transplantation.

This sequence joins TRBV19 and TRBJ1-2; D is perhaps TRBD1 (6 bases). V lost 8 bases and J 5 bases, leaving 15 bases between the germline ends. This CDR3 has 13 amino acids. CDR1 LNHDA and CDR2 SQIVND come from the germline V gene (reference sequence). The CDR3 nucleotides are TGTGCCAGTGGGTTCCTTGGACAGTATGGCTACACCTTC. The encoded protein is CASGFLGQYGYTF.

Relative to its sample, this clone is medium-sized. The V call is TRBV9, the J call TRBJ2-7; tentatively, D is TRBD2 (7 bases). V lost 1 base and J 2 bases, leaving 16 bases between the germline ends. CDR3 length: 16 residues. The germline gives CDR1 SGDLS, CDR2 YYNGEE. The CDR3 is CASSVRGEGVTYEQYF. DNA of the CDR3: TGTGCCAGCAGCGTACGAGGGGAGGGGGTAACCTACGAGCAGTACTTC.

This clone was counted a few times. The chain links TRBV19 to TRBJ2-1; 8 nucleotides match TRBD2. The CDR3 is made up of 17 amino acids. Trimming took 1 base from V and 3 from J; bases not matched to a gene: 8. Per the germline V gene, CDR1 is LNHDA and CDR2 is SQIVND (reference sequence). The CDR3 DNA reads TGTGCCAGTAGTATAGCGTGGAGCGGGGGCCTCTACAATGAGCAGTTCTTC. This encodes CASSIAWSGGLYNEQFF.

The V call is TRBV6-5, the J call TRBJ1-1; unclear D gene. V shed 1 base and J shed 1 base, with 7 bases lying between them. CDR1 is MNHEY, CDR2 SVGAGI, per germline. The CDR3 is made up of 14 amino acids. CDR3 residues: CASSYFPGNTEAFF. Here the CDR3 DNA reads TGTGCCAGCAGTTACTTCCCTGGGAACACTGAAGCTTTCTTT.

This rearrangement joins TRBV7-6 to TRBJ1-6; perhaps TRBD1 as D (5 bases). V lost 5 bases, J lost 0 bases, and 14 bases lay in between. The CDR3 extends over 17 amino acids. The germline gives CDR1 SGHVS, CDR2 FNYEAQ. This CDR3 is CASSTGAGSSYNSPLHF. Written as DNA, the CDR3 is TGTGCCAGCAGCACGGGAGCAGGGAGCTCCTATAATTCACCCCTCCACTTT.

The chain couples TRBV2 to TRBJ2-2; D may be TRBD1 (8 bases). V was cut by 7 bases and J by 4 bases, with 10 bases left in between. The CDR3 spans 13 residues. Per the germline V gene, CDR1 is SNHLY and CDR2 is FYNNEI. Here the CDR3 DNA reads TGTGCCAGCAACAGGGGGGGCACCGGGGAGCTGTTTTTT. This gives the protein CASNRGGTGELFF.

This chain uses TRBV11-1 with TRBJ2-1, with no clear D. CDR3 length: 13 residues. The germline V gene has CDR1 SGHAT and CDR2 FQDESV (reference sequence). V was pared by 2 bases and J by 5 bases, with 7 bases between. CDR3 loop: CASSLIRDNEQFF. The DNA for the CDR3 is TGTGCCAGCAGCTTAATTCGGGACAATGAGCAGTTCTTC.